The clone carrying this T cell receptor beta chain counts as hyperexpanded. This record comes from a study of sequential checkpoint blockade in melanoma. At the level of the study: Matched biopsies came pretreatment and at week 13 for about 24 patients.

Sample treatment: randomized to nivolumab then ipilimumab (arm A) or the reverse (arm B). Patients had received no earlier DNA-damaging chemotherapy. The table came from immunoSEQ multiplex PCR; TCRdb's copy has only in-frame clones and leaves some out. The sample lists 150 to 200 clones, 20% to 25% occurring once. CDR3 length: 14 amino acids. V was cut by 3 bases and J by 0 bases, with 8 bases left in between. Germline CDR1 is SGHNT and CDR2 is YENEEA. The material sequenced was tumor tissue (inferred from file names), taken from a patient given nivolumab and ipilimumab in sequence. This receptor was identified in a human donor with melanoma. The chain couples TRBV11-3 to TRBJ1-1; no clear D. The CDR3 is CASSFGGLNTEAFF. The CDR3 DNA sequence: TGTGCCAGCAGCTTCGGAGGTTTGAACACTGAAGCTTTCTTT.